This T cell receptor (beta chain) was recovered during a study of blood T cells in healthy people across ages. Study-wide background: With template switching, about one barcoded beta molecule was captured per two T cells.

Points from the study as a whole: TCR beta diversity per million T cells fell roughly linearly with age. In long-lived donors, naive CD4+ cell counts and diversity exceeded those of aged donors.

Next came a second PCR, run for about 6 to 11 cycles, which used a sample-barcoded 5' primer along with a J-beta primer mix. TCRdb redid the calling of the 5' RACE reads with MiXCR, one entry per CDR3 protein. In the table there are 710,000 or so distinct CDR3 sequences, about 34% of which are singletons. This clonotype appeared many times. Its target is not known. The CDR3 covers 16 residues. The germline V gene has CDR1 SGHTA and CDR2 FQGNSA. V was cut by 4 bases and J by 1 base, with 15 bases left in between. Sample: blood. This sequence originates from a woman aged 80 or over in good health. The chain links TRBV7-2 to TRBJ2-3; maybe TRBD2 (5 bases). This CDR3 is CASSSGLQRGTDTQYF. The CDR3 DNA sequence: TGTGCCAGCAGCTCCGGACTGCAACGAGGCACAGATACGCAGTATTTT.